This T cell receptor (beta chain) was identified during a study of shared clonotypes between healthy human individuals. This CDR3 has 15 amino acids. Germline V CDR1 and CDR2: SQVTM, ANQGSEA. Germline trimming cut 6 bases from V and 3 bases from J; bases unmatched to any gene: 12. As defined, naive CD8 cells were CD45RO-negative and positively selected for CCR7, with terminally differentiated effector memory CD45RA+ cells excluded. Clones were sequenced by immunoSEQ multiplex PCR, and TCRdb holds only the in-frame ones, with some missing. The sample includes 2 million to 2.5 million clones, about 95% of them seen just once.

V and J are TRBV29-1 and TRBJ2-5; 8 bases map to TRBD1. The clonotype comes from a man between 18 and 35 years old in good health. Sequenced sample: naive CD8+ T cells sorted from blood. CDR3: CSVDDRGDLKETQYF. The DNA for the CDR3 is TGCAGCGTGGACGACAGGGGAGACCTGAAAGAGACCCAGTACTTC.